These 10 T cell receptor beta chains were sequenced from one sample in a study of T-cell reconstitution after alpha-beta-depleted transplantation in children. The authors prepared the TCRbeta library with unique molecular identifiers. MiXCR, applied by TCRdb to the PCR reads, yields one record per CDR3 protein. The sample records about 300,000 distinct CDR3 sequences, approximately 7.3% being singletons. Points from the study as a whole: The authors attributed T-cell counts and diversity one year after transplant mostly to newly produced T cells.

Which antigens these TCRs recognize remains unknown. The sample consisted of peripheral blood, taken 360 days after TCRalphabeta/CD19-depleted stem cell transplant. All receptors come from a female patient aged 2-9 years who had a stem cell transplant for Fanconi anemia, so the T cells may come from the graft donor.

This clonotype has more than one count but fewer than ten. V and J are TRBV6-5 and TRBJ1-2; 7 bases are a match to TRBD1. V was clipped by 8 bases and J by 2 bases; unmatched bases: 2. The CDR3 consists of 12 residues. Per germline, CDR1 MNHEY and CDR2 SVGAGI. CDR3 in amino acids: CASWGQNYGYTF. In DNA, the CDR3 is TGTGCCAGCTGGGGACAGAACTATGGCTACACCTTC.

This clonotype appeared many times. The CDR3: CASSLTAGGSADTQYF. CDR3 in DNA: TGTGCCAGCAGCTTAACAGCGGGGGGCTCAGCAGATACGCAGTATTTT. The genes are TRBV7-3 and TRBJ2-3; 9 nucleotides agree with TRBD2. This CDR3 comprises 16 residues. Germline assignment: CDR1 SGHTA and CDR2 FQGTGA. The ends lost 0 bases at V and 4 bases at J; junction bases unmatched: 5. The full variable domain, its missing parts supplied by reference TRBV7-3 and TRBJ2-3, is GAGVSQTPSNKVTEKGKYVELRCDPISGHTALYWYRQSLGQGPEFLIYFQGTGAADDSGLPNDRFFAVRPEGSVSTLKIQRTERGDSAVYLCASSLTAGGSADTQYFGPGTRLTVL.

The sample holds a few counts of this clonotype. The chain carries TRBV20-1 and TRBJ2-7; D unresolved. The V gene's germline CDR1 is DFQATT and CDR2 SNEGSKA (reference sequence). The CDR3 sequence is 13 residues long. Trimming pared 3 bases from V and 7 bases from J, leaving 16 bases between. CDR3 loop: CSASPLVAGEQYF. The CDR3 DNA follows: TGCAGTGCTAGCCCGCTCGTAGCTGGGGAGCAGTACTTC.

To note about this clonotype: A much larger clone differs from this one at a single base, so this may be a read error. CDR3 residues: CASSSTAGRAFF. In nucleotides, the CDR3 is TGTGCCAGCAGCAGTACAGCCGGGAGGGCTTTCTTT. This rearrangement joins TRBV21-1 to TRBJ1-1. TRBV21-1 is described as a pseudogene. The CDR3 contains 12 residues.

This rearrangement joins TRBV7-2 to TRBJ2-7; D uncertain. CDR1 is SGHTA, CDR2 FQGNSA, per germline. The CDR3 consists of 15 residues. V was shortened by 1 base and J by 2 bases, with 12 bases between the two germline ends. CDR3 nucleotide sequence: TGTGCCAGCAGCTTAGACAGCTCCTTGCCCTACGAGCAGTACTTC. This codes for CASSLDSSLPYEQYF.

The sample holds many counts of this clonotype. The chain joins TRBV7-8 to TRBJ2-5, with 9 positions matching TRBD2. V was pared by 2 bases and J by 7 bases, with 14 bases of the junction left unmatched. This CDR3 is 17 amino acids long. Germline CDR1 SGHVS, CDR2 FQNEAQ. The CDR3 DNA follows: TGTGCCAGCAGCTTATCGAGGTTAGCGGGAGTAGAGAGGACCCAGTACTTC. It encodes CASSLSRLAGVERTQYF. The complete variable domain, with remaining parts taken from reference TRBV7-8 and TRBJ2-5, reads GAGVSQSPRYKVAKRGQDVALRCDPISGHVSLFWYQQALGQGPEFLTYFQNEAQLDKSGLPSDRFFAERPEGSVSTLKIQRTQQEDSAVYLCASSLSRLAGVERTQYFGPGTRLLVL.

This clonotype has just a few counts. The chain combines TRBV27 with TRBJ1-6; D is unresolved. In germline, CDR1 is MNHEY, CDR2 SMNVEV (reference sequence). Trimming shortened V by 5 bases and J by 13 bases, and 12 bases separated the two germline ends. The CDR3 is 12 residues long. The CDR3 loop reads CASSPTSLPLHF. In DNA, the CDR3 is TGTGCCAGCAGTCCTACCAGCCTCCCCCTCCACTTT.

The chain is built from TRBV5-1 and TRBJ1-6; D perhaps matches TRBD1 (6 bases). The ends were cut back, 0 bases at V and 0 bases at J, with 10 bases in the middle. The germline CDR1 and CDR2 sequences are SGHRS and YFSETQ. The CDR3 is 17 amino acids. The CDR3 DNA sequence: TGCGCCAGCAGCTTGGCCAAAGGGGGCTCCTATAATTCACCCCTCCACTTT. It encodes CASSLAKGGSYNSPLHF.

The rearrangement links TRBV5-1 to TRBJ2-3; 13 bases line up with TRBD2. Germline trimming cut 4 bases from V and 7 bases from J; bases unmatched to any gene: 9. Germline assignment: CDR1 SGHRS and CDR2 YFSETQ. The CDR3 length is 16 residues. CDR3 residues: CASSLTSGGAPNTQYF. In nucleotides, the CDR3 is TGCGCCAGCAGCCTTACTAGCGGGGGGGCCCCAAATACGCAGTATTTT.

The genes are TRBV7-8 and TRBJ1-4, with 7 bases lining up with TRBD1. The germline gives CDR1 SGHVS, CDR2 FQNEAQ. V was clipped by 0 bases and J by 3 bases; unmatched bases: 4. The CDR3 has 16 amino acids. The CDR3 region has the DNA TGTGCCAGCAGCTTAGCGCCCCAGGGGGCTAATGAAAAACTGTTTTTT. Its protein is CASSLAPQGANEKLFF.